The clone carrying this T cell receptor (beta chain) was seen more than once but under ten times. This study enrolled people aged 18 to 89 from about two dozen US geographic areas. Recovery among Cohort 3 donors was established by two negative PCRs, clearance, or symptom resolution. The sample is drawn from a study of blood T cell repertoires in COVID-19. Study in general: Samples representing acute and convalescent COVID-19 were sourced from the United States, Italy and Spain. T cells, B-cell-depleted T cells, or PBMCs supplied cDNA or gDNA.

Only in-frame clones appear in the TCRdb table, and some are missing; sequencing was by immunoSEQ multiplex PCR. The sample contains about 240,000 clones, roughly 90% of which appear only once. The CDR3 sequence is 15 residues long. Trimming removed 4 bases at V and 5 bases at J, with 16 bases between. Germline CDR1 is KGHDR and CDR2 is SFDVKD. V usage is TRBV24-1 and J usage is TRBJ2-5; D may be TRBD2 (5 bases). The TCR was taken from a man between 35 and 55 years old who had recovered from COVID-19. Sequenced material: PBMCs or T cells enriched from blood (not recorded which). The CDR3 loop reads CATSDDKRGPETQYF. Written as DNA, the CDR3 is TGTGCCACCAGTGACGACAAGAGAGGGCCGGAGACCCAGTACTTC.